The 15 T cell receptor beta chains given below trace back to one sample, sequenced in a study of vaccination and CD4 T cells after COVID-19. Their antigen targets remain unknown. Treatment indicated: roughly 11-day PBMC culture with coronavirus spike peptide pools or control peptides (ViraFEST assay). It was before the COVID-19 pandemic (2011-2018) that the unexposed donor's CD4+ T cells were collected. The Oncomine TCR Beta short-read assay was applied to DNA of cultured CD4+ T cells. TCRdb reprocessed the PCR reads with MiXCR, giving one entry per CDR3 protein. This sample has about 7,000 distinct CDR3 sequences, with around 40% found just once. The sample comprised CD4+ T cells from blood, cultured in vitro. Source of these receptors: a human donor in good health.

This clonotype is labeled as medium-sized. The V gene is TRBV20-1, the J gene TRBJ1-1; the D is unclear. Germline-derived CDR1 and CDR2 are DFQATT and SNEGSKA (reference sequence). The CDR3 sequence is 11 residues long. V gave up 0 bases and J gave up 6 bases, with 5 bases separating them. The CDR3 DNA sequence: TGCAGTGCTAGAGATGCCCCTGAAGCTTTCTTT. Encoded protein: CSARDAPEAFF.

This clonotype was seen a handful of times. The gene calls are TRBV27 and TRBJ2-1; 7 bases fit TRBD2. V shed 6 bases, J shed 0 bases, and the junction held 2 bases outside the gene matches. Germline V gene lookup returns CDR1 MNHEY and CDR2 SMNVEV (reference sequence). The CDR3 is 14 residues long. The CDR3 loop reads CASRGGGSYNEQFF. For the CDR3, the DNA is TGTGCCAGCAGAGGCGGGGGCTCCTACAATGAGCAGTTCTTC.

In the case of this clonotype: Mismatch with germline at one junction end may stem from a read error. The gene calls are TRBV6-1 and TRBJ1-2; TRBD1 matches 11 bases. The length of the CDR3 is 13 residues. CDR1 is MNHNS and CDR2 is SASEGT in the germline V gene. The CDR3 loop reads CANSKRDRGGYTF. The CDR3 region has the DNA TGTGCCAACAGTAAACGGGACAGGGGGGGCTACACCTTC.

This clonotype was counted only a few times. The rearrangement links TRBV7-9 to TRBJ2-1, with 7 positions matching TRBD1. The CDR3 has 15 residues. Germline V lookup: CDR1 SEHNR, CDR2 FQNEAQ (reference sequence). Unmatched junction bases numbered 9, after V lost 5 bases and J lost 5 bases. CDR3 region: CASSSDRALNNEQFF. CDR3 bases: TGTGCCAGCAGCAGCGACAGGGCTCTAAACAATGAGCAGTTCTTC.

This clonotype showed up just a few times. V usage is TRBV2 and J usage is TRBJ1-5, with a possible D match to TRBD1 (5 bases). This CDR3 is built from 13 residues. Germline CDR1 and CDR2: SNHLY and FYNNEI. V was clipped by 3 bases and J by 5 bases, with 8 bases between them. CDR3 nucleotide sequence: TGTGCCAGCAGTGAGGGGGGATATCAGCCCCAGCATTTT. Translation gives CASSEGGYQPQHF.

A few counts support this clonotype. The rearrangement uses TRBV20-1 and TRBJ2-1, with a tentative D call TRBD1 (6 bases). Germline CDR1 and CDR2: DFQATT and SNEGSKA (reference sequence). The V and J ends lost 5 bases and 1 base respectively, with 15 bases between them. There are 15 residues in the CDR3. For the CDR3, the DNA is TGCAGTGCTTCTACAGGGTTGAATTCCTACAATGAGCAGTTCTTC. It yields the protein CSASTGLNSYNEQFF.

This chain connects TRBV6-4 to TRBJ2-7; D is possibly TRBD2 (5 bases). This CDR3 comprises 13 residues. Per the germline V gene, CDR1 is MRHNA and CDR2 is SNTAGT. Trimming shortened V by 4 bases and J by 5 bases, and 12 bases separated the two germline ends. The CDR3 nucleotides are TGTGCCAGCAGTGCCCTCGAGGGAAACGAGCAGTACTTC. It codes for CASSALEGNEQYF.

The rearrangement joins TRBV12-5 to TRBJ2-3, with D unresolved. The V and J ends lost 7 bases and 0 bases respectively, with 8 bases between them. The CDR3 is 13 amino acids. CDR1 LGHNT and CDR2 FRNRAP come from the germline V gene. The CDR3 DNA sequence: TGTGCTAGTGATGAAAAAAGCACAGATACGCAGTATTTT. It translates to CASDEKSTDTQYF.

The rearrangement uses TRBV5-8 and TRBJ2-2; D tentatively reads TRBD1 or TRBD2 (6 bases each). The CDR3 length is 15 residues. V lost 6 bases, J lost 3 bases, and 15 bases lay in between. Germline CDR1 and CDR2: SGHTS and YDEGEE. The CDR3 sequence: CASNTGGSYTGELFF. The CDR3 region has the DNA TGTGCCAGCAACACCGGGGGCTCGTACACCGGGGAGCTGTTTTTT. The full variable domain, its missing parts supplied by reference TRBV5-8 and TRBJ2-2, is EAGVTQSPTHLIKTRGQQATLRCSPISGHTSVYWYQQALGLGLQFLLWYDEGEERNRGNFPPRFSGRQFPNYSSELNVNALELEDSALYLCASNTGGSYTGELFFGEGSRLTVL.

The genes are TRBV6-1 and TRBJ1-2, with a tentative D call TRBD1 (5 bases). Looked up from germline, CDR1 is MNHNS and CDR2 is SASEGT. The CDR3 sequence is 13 residues long. The V end lost 8 bases, the J end lost 6 bases, and 16 bases lay between the germline ends. CDR3 sequence: CASGTPIFDGYTF. The CDR3, as DNA: TGTGCCAGCGGGACCCCCATCTTCGATGGCTACACCTTC.

The sample holds a few counts of this clonotype. The chain carries TRBV6-4 and TRBJ2-2; 10 nucleotides agree with TRBD2. There are 14 residues in the CDR3. CDR1 is MRHNA and CDR2 is SNTAGT in the germline V gene. V dropped 5 bases and J dropped 3; count of bases not matched to a gene: 0. Here the CDR3 DNA reads TGTGCCAGCAGTACTAGCGGGGACACCGGGGAGCTGTTTTTT. Protein product: CASSTSGDTGELFF.

The V gene is TRBV7-6, the J gene TRBJ1-4; 7 nucleotides align to TRBD1. This CDR3 contains 13 residues. The germline gives CDR1 SGHVS, CDR2 FNYEAQ. With 4 bases clipped from V and 8 bases from J, the junction kept 4 bases outside the gene matches. The CDR3 sequence is CASSSQGREKLFF. For the CDR3, the DNA is TGTGCCAGCAGCTCACAGGGGAGGGAAAAACTGTTTTTT.

The chain is built from TRBV20-1 and TRBJ1-4, with D possibly being TRBD1 (5 bases). Trimming cost V 5 bases and J 4 bases, with 14 bases left between them. CDR1 and CDR2 (germline): DFQATT, SNEGSKA (reference sequence). The CDR3 sequence is 14 residues long. DNA for the CDR3: TGCAGTGCTGATGGAGGGGCCCTTAATGAAAAACTGTTTTTT. It translates to CSADGGALNEKLFF.

The chain uses TRBV7-6 and TRBJ2-5; a weak D match, TRBD2 (6 bases). Germline V lookup: CDR1 SGHVS, CDR2 FNYEAQ. This CDR3 spans 13 amino acids. The V gene lost 4 bases and the J gene lost 5 bases, with 11 bases spanning the gap. CDR3 in amino acids: CASSSIGGETQYF. The CDR3 DNA is TGTGCCAGCAGCTCCATTGGGGGGGAGACCCAGTACTTC.

This chain joins TRBV6-1 and TRBJ1-6; D gene ambiguous. V was pared by 4 bases and J by 3 bases, with 13 bases between. The CDR3 totals 16 residues. From germline, CDR1 is MNHNS and CDR2 SASEGT. CDR3 bases: TGTGCCAGCAGTGGTACAGCGATACTCTATAATTCACCCCTCCACTTT. It encodes CASSGTAILYNSPLHF.